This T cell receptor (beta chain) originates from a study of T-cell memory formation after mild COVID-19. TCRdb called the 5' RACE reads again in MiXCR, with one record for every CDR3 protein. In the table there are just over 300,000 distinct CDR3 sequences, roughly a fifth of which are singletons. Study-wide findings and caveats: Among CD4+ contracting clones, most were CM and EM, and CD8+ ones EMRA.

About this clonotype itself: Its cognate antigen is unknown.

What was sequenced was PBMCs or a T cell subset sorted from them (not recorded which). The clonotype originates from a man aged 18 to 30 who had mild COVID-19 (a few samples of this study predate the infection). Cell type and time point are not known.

CDR3 residues: CSVKLAGAGRNYGYTF. The CDR3 DNA sequence: TGCAGCGTTAAACTGGCCGGGGCAGGGAGAAACTATGGCTACACCTTC. The J gene is TRBJ1-2, the V gene TRBV29-1, with D tentatively TRBD1 (5 bases). In germline, CDR1 is SQVTM, CDR2 ANQGSEA. V gave up 5 bases and J gave up 2 bases, with 21 bases separating them. This CDR3 has 16 amino acids.